This TCR beta chain was found in a study of CD4 T cells in relation to SARS-CoV-2 and coronaviruses. Sequencing was performed with immunoSEQ multiplex PCR; in TCRdb, only in-frame clones are kept and a portion is missing. The data hold roughly 26,000 clones, with 65% to 80% observed a single time. Unexposed donor CD4+ T cells date from 2011-2018, before the COVID-19 pandemic. CD4+ T cells were isolated from the cells after 10 days of culture. Notes on this clone: Its antigen remains unknown.

Germline assignment: CDR1 LGHNA and CDR2 YSLEER. Trimming took 2 bases from V and 6 from J; bases not matched to a gene: 5. The CDR3 is 15 residues long. The source material was CD4+ T cells from PBMCs, cultured in vitro. The chain joins TRBV4-3 to TRBJ1-4; 8 bases match TRBD1. This TCR came from a human donor in good health. CDR3 region: CASSQSDRGHEKLFF. CDR3 bases: TGCGCCAGCAGCCAATCCGACAGGGGCCATGAAAAACTGTTTTTT.